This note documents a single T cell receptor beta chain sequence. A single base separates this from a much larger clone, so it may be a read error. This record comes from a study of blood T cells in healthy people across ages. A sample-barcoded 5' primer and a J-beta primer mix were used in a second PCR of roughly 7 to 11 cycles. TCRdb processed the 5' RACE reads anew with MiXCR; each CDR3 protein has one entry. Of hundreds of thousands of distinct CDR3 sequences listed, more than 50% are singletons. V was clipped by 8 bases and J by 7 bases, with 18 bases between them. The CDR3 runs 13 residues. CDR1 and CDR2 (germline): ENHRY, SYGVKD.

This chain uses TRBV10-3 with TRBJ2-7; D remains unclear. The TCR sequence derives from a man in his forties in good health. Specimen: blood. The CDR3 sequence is CAILGRLGSEQYF. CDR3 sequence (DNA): TGTGCCATCTTGGGTCGGTTAGGATCTGAGCAGTACTTC.